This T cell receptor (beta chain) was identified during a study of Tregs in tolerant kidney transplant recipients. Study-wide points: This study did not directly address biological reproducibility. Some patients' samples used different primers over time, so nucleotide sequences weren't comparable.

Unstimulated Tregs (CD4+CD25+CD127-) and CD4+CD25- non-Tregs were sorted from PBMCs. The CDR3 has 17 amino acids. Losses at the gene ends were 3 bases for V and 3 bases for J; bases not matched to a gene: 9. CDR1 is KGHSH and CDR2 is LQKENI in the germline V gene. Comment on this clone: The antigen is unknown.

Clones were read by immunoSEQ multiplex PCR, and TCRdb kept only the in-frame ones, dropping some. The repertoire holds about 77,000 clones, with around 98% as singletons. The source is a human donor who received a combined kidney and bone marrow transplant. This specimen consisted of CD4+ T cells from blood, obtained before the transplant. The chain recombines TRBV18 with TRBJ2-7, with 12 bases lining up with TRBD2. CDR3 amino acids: CASSPRGLAGSIYEQYF. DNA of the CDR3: TGTGCCAGCTCACCCCGAGGACTAGCGGGGTCCATCTACGAGCAGTACTTC.